Presented here are 20 T cell receptor beta chains from one specimen sequenced in a study of T cell responses to AZD1222 COVID-19 vaccine. TCRdb's table, derived via immunoSEQ multiplex PCR, lists solely in-frame clones and lacks some. The sample has about 140,000 clones, about 90% seen once. The sequences come from peripheral blood, collected on day 0 of AZD1222 vaccination. All receptors derive from an adult in good health.

V and J are TRBV7-3 and TRBJ1-2; possibly TRBD1 for D (6 bases). The germline V gene encodes CDR1 SGHTA and CDR2 FQGTGA. V lost 2 bases to trimming and J lost 8 bases, with 9 bases between them. The CDR3 sequence is 12 residues long. CDR3 protein: CASSLGTSGYTF. The CDR3 nucleotides read TGTGCCAGCAGCTTAGGGACAAGCGGCTACACCTTC.

The chain has TRBV6-5 and TRBJ1-1; a weak D match, TRBD1 (6 bases). Per germline, CDR1 MNHEY and CDR2 SVGAGI. V lost 6 bases and J lost 0, with 8 bases in between. This CDR3 has 13 amino acids. CDR3 region: CASRGQMNTEAFF. Here the CDR3 DNA reads TGTGCCAGCAGAGGACAGATGAACACTGAAGCTTTCTTT.

The chain combines TRBV6-4 with TRBJ1-1, with D tentatively TRBD1 (6 bases). There are 14 residues in the CDR3. Germline values: CDR1 MRHNA, CDR2 SNTAGT. Trimming stripped 5 bases from V and 0 bases from J, with 10 bases between. The DNA for the CDR3 is TGTGCCAGCAGTCTAGGGGGTATGAACACTGAAGCTTTCTTT. It encodes CASSLGGMNTEAFF.

The rearrangement uses TRBV18 and TRBJ1-1, with TRBD1 identical over 8 bases. With V trimmed by 6 bases and J by 5 bases, 5 bases remained unmatched. CDR1 is KGHSH and CDR2 is LQKENI in the germline V gene. CDR3 length: 13 residues. The CDR3 reads CASSLGQETEAFF. CDR3 nucleotide sequence: TGTGCCAGCTCTCTGGGACAGGAGACTGAAGCTTTCTTT.

V and J are TRBV6-5 and TRBJ2-7; either TRBD1 or TRBD2 may fit D (5 bases each). CDR3 size: 16 residues. V was pared by 0 bases and J by 4 bases, with 16 bases between. Germline V gene sequence: CDR1 MNHEY, CDR2 SVGAGI. In DNA, the CDR3 is TGTGCCAGCAGTTACTCAGCGGCAGGGCAAAGGTACGAGCAGTACTTC. Amino acid sequence: CASSYSAAGQRYEQYF.

The chain joins TRBV19 to TRBJ1-1; D gene ambiguous. The V and J ends lost 5 bases and 1 base respectively, with 11 bases between them. The CDR3 extends over 14 amino acids. Germline-derived CDR1 and CDR2 are LNHDA and SQIVND (reference sequence). The CDR3 region is CASSPLLGNTEAFF. DNA of the CDR3: TGTGCCAGTAGTCCCCTCCTGGGGAACACTGAAGCTTTCTTT.

For the CDR3, the DNA is TGTGCCAGCAGTCTAGGGACATCTGGAGGCTACACCTTC. It specifies CASSLGTSGGYTF. V gene TRBV27 combines with J gene TRBJ1-2; D is possibly TRBD1 (6 bases). V was shortened by 5 bases and J by 8 bases, with 15 bases between the two germline ends. This CDR3 is 13 amino acids long. The germline V gene has CDR1 MNHEY and CDR2 SMNVEV (reference sequence).

The rearrangement joins TRBV6-5 to TRBJ1-1; D is uncertain. Trimming shortened V by 2 bases and J by 1 base, and 11 bases separated the two germline ends. CDR3 size: 15 residues. Germline CDR1 MNHEY, CDR2 SVGAGI. DNA of the CDR3: TGTGCCAGCAGTTACCCCCAGGAAGGGAACACTGAAGCTTTCTTT. This gives the protein CASSYPQEGNTEAFF.

The V call is TRBV10-2, the J call TRBJ1-4, with unresolved D. The CDR3 spans 11 residues. CDR1 WSHSY and CDR2 SAAADI come from the germline V gene. V was cut by 8 bases and J by 11 bases, with 12 bases left in between. CDR3 DNA sequence: TGCGCCAGCGCTGACACCTCTAAACTGTTTTTT. Protein sequence: CASADTSKLFF.

This chain uses TRBV18 with TRBJ1-1; 7 positions match TRBD1. With 4 bases clipped from V and 4 bases from J, the junction kept 3 bases outside the gene matches. The CDR3 length is 13 residues. Germline V CDR1 and CDR2: KGHSH, LQKENI. The CDR3 reads CASSRQGGTEAFF. The DNA of the CDR3 is TGTGCCAGCTCACGGCAGGGGGGCACTGAAGCTTTCTTT.

The genes are TRBV6-5 and TRBJ1-2, with D unclear. The V end lost 0 bases, the J end lost 2 bases, and 13 bases lay between the germline ends. The CDR3 has 16 amino acids. The germline CDR1 and CDR2 sequences are MNHEY and SVGAGI. The CDR3 sequence: CASSYSSTSRNYGYTF. CDR3 DNA sequence: TGTGCCAGCAGTTACTCGAGTACTAGCCGAAACTATGGCTACACCTTC.

The genes are TRBV6-1 and TRBJ1-5; D not resolved. Trimming removed 5 bases at V and 7 bases at J, with 12 bases between. CDR1 is MNHNS and CDR2 is SASEGT in the germline V gene. CDR3 length equals 13 residues. The CDR3 sequence: CASSPLGWQPQHF. The CDR3 DNA sequence: TGTGCCAGCAGTCCCCTAGGGTGGCAGCCCCAGCATTTT.

This clone occurred once. This sequence joins TRBV7-9 and TRBJ1-1; D is unclear. CDR3 length: 12 residues. V lost 3 bases and J lost 8, with 10 bases in between. CDR1 and CDR2 from the germline V gene are SEHNR and FQNEAQ (reference sequence). The CDR3 here is CASSFNREEAFF. The CDR3 nucleotides read TGTGCCAGCAGCTTCAATCGGGAGGAAGCTTTCTTT.

Only one count was recorded for this clone. The chain combines TRBV12-3 or TRBV12-4 with TRBJ1-2, with a weak D call TRBD1 (5 bases). The V end lost 3 bases, the J end lost 8 bases, and 13 bases lay between the germline ends. This CDR3 region has 13 residues. The CDR3 DNA reads TGTGCCAGCAGTTTTACGGGGCAAGGAGGCTACACCTTC. It yields the protein CASSFTGQGGYTF.

V is TRBV7-3 and J is TRBJ1-1; perhaps TRBD1 as D (5 bases). Trimming pared 0 bases from V and 3 bases from J, leaving 11 bases between. CDR3 length: 15 residues. CDR1 is SGHTA, CDR2 FQGTGA, per germline. The CDR3 nucleotides read TGTGCCAGCAGCTTAACCCCAGGGAGGGACACTGAAGCTTTCTTT. Translated, it gives CASSLTPGRDTEAFF. Full variable domain (outside the CDR3, taken from reference TRBV7-3 and TRBJ1-1): GAGVSQTPSNKVTEKGKYVELRCDPISGHTALYWYRQSLGQGPEFLIYFQGTGAADDSGLPNDRFFAVRPEGSVSTLKIQRTERGDSAVYLCASSLTPGRDTEAFFGQGTRLTVV.

The genes are TRBV3-1 (or the pseudogene TRBV3-2) and TRBJ1-1; no reliable D call. Trimming removed 0 bases at V and 10 bases at J, with 18 bases between. The germline gives CDR1 LGHDT, CDR2 YNNKEL (reference sequence). CDR3 size: 15 residues. The CDR3 DNA is TGTGCCAGCAGCCAAGATTCTTTGGTCAGTTCCCCAGCTTTCTTT. This translates into CASSQDSLVSSPAFF.

The chain uses TRBV4-2 and TRBJ2-4; D not certain. The CDR3 spans 15 residues. Germline CDR1 LGHNA, CDR2 YNFKEQ. Trimming removed 0 bases from V and 5 bases from J, with 11 bases in between. CDR3 sequence: CASSQDGRMENIQYF. The DNA for the CDR3 is TGTGCCAGCAGCCAAGATGGTCGCATGGAAAACATTCAGTACTTC.

The rearrangement links TRBV9 to TRBJ2-3, with D unclear. This CDR3 has 15 amino acids. CDR1 and CDR2 from the germline V gene are SGDLS and YYNGEE. V lost 0 bases to trimming and J lost 2 bases, with 10 bases between them. The CDR3 region is CASSVGQSSTDTQYF. The CDR3 DNA reads as TGTGCCAGCAGCGTAGGTCAGAGTTCCACAGATACGCAGTATTTT.

The sample holds a few counts of this clone. CDR3: CASSLDNPGLPGETQYF. CDR3 nucleotide sequence: TGTGCCAGCAGCTTGGACAACCCGGGACTACCAGGGGAGACCCAGTACTTC. The chain combines TRBV5-4 with TRBJ2-5, with 7 bases that match TRBD2. The CDR3 covers 17 residues. Germline-derived CDR1 and CDR2 are SGHNT and YYREEE (reference sequence). V gave up 0 bases and J gave up 5 bases; unmatched junction bases: 13.

Points on this clone: The same CDR3 is also encoded by other DNA sequences in this sample. This chain connects TRBV5-1 to TRBJ1-6; 10 bases are shared with TRBD1. CDR3 size: 16 residues. The germline V gene has CDR1 SGHRS and CDR2 YFSETQ. V lost 3 bases to trimming and J lost 5 bases; unmatched junction nucleotides: 5. CDR3 sequence (DNA): TGCGCCAGCAGCTCTGGGACAGGGGCGGATAATTCACCCCTCCACTTT. Protein product: CASSSGTGADNSPLHF.